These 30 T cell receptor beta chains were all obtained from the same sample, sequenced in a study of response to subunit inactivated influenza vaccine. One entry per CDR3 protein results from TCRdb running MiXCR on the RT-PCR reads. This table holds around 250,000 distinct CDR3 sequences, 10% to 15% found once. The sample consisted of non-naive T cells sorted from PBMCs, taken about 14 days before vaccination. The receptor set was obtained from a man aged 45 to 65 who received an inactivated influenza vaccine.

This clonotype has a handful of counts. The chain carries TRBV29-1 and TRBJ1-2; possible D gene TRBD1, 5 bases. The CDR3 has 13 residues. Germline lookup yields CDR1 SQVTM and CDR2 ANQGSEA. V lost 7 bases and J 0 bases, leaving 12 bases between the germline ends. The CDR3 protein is CSGLGGANYGYTF. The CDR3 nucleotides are TGCAGCGGGTTGGGGGGGGCTAACTATGGCTACACCTTC.

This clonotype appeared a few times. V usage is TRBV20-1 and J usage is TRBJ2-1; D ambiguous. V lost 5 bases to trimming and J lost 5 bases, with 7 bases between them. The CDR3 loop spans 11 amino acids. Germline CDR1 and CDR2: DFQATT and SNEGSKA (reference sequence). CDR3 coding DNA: TGCAGTGCTTTGACTGACAATGAGCAGTTCTTC. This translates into CSALTDNEQFF.

The CDR3 DNA is TGTGCCAGCAGTCATACTAGCGGGAGGGGTTACAATGAGCAGTTCTTC. Encoded protein: CASSHTSGRGYNEQFF. This chain joins TRBV28 and TRBJ2-1; 13 bases line up with TRBD2. V was clipped by 5 bases and J by 4 bases; unmatched bases: 5. Per the germline V gene, CDR1 is MDHEN and CDR2 is SYDVKM. This CDR3 contains 16 residues.

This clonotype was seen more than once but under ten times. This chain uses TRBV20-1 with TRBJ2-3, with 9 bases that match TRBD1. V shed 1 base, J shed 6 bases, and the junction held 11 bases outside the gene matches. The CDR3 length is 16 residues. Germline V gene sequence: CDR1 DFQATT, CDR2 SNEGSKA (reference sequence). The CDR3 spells CSARVTGQGSTDTQYF. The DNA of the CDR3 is TGCAGTGCTAGAGTGACGGGACAGGGTTCCACGGATACGCAGTATTTT.

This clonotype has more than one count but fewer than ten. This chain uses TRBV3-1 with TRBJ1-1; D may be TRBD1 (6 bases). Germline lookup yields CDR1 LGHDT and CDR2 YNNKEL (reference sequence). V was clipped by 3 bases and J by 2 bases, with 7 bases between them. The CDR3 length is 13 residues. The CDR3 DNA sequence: TGTGCCAGCAGCCACAGGGGTAACACTGAAGCTTTCTTT. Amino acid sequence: CASSHRGNTEAFF.

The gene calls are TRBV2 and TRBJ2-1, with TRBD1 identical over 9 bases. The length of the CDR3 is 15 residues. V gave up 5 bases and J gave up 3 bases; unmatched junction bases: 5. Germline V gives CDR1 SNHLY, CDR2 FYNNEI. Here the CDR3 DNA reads TGTGCCAGCAGTCTTCCGGGACAGGGCTACAATGAGCAGTTCTTC. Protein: CASSLPGQGYNEQFF.

The CDR3 DNA reads TGCGCCAGCAGTGAGTCCATGGCCCTTCAGCGGGAGTGGCCCCAAGAGACCCAGTACTTC. Amino acids: CASSESMALQREWPQETQYF. The rearrangement links TRBV10-2 to TRBJ2-5; 8 nucleotides match TRBD2. The CDR3 extends over 20 amino acids. Germline V gene data show CDR1 as WSHSY and CDR2 as SAAADI. V was clipped by 0 bases and J by 1 base; unmatched bases: 16.

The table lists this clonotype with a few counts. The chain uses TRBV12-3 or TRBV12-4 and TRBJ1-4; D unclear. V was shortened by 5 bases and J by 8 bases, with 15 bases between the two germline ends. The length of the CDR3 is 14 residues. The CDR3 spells CASSDTVAREKLFF. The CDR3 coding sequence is TGTGCCAGCAGTGACACCGTGGCGCGAGAAAAACTGTTTTTT.

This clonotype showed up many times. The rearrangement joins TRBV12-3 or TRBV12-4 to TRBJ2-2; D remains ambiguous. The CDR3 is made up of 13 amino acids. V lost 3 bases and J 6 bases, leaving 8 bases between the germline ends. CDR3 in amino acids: CASSFLSPGELFF. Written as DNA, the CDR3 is TGTGCCAGCAGTTTTTTGAGCCCCGGGGAGCTGTTTTTT.

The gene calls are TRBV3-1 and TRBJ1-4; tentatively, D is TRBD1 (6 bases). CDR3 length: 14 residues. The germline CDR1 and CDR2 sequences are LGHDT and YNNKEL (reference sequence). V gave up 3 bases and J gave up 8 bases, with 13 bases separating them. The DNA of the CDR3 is TGTGCCAGCAGCCAGCTACAGGGTAACGAAAAACTGTTTTTT. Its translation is CASSQLQGNEKLFF.

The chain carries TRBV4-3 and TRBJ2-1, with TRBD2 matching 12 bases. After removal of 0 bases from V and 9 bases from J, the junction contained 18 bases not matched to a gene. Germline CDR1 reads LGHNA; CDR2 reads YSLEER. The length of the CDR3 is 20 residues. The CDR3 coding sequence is TGCGCCAGCAGCCAAGATCTGGGGTCGTGGACTAGCGGGGCATGGGGTGAGCAGTTCTTC. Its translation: CASSQDLGSWTSGAWGEQFF.

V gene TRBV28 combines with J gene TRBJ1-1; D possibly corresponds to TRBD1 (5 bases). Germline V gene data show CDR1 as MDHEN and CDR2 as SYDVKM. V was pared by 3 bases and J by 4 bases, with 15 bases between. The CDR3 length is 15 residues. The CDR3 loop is CASSFGAGLSTEAFF. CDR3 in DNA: TGTGCCAGCAGTTTCGGGGCAGGACTTAGCACTGAAGCTTTCTTT.

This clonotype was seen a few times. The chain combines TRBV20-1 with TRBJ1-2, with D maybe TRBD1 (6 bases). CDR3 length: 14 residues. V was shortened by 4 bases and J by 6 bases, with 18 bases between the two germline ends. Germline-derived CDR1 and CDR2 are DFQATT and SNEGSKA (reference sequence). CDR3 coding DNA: TGCAGTGCTACCCCCCGAGGGGGTGCGGATGGCTACACCTTC. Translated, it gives CSATPRGGADGYTF.

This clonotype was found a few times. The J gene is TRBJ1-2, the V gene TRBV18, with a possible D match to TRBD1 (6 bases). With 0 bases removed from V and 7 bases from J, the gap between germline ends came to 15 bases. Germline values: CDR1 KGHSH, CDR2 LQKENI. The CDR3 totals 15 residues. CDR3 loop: CASSPPSSQGFGYTF. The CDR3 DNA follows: TGTGCCAGCTCACCACCGTCTAGCCAGGGGTTTGGCTACACCTTC.

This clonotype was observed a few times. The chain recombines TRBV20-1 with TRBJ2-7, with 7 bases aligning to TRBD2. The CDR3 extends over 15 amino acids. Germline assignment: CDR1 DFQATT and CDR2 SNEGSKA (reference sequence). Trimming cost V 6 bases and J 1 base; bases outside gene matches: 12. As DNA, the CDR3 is TGCAGTGCCCCAAGGGACTTCGGGGGGTCCTACGAGCAGTACTTC. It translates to CSAPRDFGGSYEQYF.

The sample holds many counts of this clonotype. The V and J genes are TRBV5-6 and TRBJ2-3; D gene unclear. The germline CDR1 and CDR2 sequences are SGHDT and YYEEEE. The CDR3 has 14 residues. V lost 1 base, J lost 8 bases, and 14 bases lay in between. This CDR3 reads CASSLFFRPGTQYF. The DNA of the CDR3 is TGTGCCAGCAGCTTGTTTTTTCGCCCGGGTACGCAGTATTTT.

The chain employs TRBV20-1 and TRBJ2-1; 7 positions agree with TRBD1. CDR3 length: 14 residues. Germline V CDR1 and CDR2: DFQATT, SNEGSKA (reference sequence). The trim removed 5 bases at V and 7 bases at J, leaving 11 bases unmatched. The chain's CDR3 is CSAGDRGLGNEQFF. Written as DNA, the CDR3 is TGCAGTGCTGGGGACAGAGGCCTGGGGAATGAGCAGTTCTTC.

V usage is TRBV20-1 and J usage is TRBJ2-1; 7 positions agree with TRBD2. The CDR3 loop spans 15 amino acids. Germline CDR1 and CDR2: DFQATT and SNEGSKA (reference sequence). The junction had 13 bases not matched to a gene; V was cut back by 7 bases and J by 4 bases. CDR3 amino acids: CSVSPPSGDYNEQFF. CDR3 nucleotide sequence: TGCAGTGTCTCGCCCCCTAGCGGAGATTACAATGAGCAGTTCTTC.

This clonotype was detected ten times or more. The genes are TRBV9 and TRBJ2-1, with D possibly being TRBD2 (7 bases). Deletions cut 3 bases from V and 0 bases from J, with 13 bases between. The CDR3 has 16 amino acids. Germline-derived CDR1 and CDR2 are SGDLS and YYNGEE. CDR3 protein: CASSGNREGSYNEQFF. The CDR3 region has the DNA TGTGCCAGCAGCGGGAACAGGGAGGGCTCCTACAATGAGCAGTTCTTC.

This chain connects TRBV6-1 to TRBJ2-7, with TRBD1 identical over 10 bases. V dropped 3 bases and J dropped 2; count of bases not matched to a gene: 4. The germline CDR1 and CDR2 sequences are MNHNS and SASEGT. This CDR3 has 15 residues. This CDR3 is CASSDPGQGTYEQYF. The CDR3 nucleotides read TGTGCCAGCAGTGATCCGGGACAGGGGACCTACGAGCAGTACTTC.

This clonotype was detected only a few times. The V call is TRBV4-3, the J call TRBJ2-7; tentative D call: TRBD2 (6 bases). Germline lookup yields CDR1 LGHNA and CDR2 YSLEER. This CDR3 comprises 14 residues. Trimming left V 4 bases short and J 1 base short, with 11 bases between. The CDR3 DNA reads TGCGCCAGCAGCCGGGCGGGGCGATCCTACGAGCAGTACTTC. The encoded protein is CASSRAGRSYEQYF.

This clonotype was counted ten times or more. CDR3 loop: CSAMRAGGRETQYF. Here the CDR3 DNA reads TGCAGTGCTATGAGGGCAGGGGGCCGGGAGACCCAGTACTTC. V is TRBV20-1 and J is TRBJ2-5, with 8 bases fitting TRBD1. The CDR3 is 14 amino acids. The J segment lost 5 bases and the V segment lost 4 bases, leaving 9 bases of the junction unmatched. Germline V CDR1 and CDR2: DFQATT, SNEGSKA (reference sequence).

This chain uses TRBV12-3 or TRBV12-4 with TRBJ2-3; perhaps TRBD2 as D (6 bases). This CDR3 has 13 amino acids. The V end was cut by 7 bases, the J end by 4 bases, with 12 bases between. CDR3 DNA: TGTGCCAGCACCTGGAGGGATTCAGATACGCAGTATTTT. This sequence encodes CASTWRDSDTQYF.

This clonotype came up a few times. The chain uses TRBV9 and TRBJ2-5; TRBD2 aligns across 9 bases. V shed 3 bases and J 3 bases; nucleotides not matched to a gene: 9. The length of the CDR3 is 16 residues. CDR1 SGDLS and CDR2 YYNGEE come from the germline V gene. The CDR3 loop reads CASSEGPSGEEETQYF. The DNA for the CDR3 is TGTGCCAGCAGCGAGGGGCCTAGCGGGGAAGAAGAGACCCAGTACTTC.

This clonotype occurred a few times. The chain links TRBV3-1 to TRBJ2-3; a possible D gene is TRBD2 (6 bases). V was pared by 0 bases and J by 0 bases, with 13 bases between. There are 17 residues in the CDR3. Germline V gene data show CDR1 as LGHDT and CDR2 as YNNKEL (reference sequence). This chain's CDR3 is CASSQDLRGISTDTQYF. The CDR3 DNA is TGTGCCAGCAGCCAAGATTTACGCGGGATTAGCACAGATACGCAGTATTTT.

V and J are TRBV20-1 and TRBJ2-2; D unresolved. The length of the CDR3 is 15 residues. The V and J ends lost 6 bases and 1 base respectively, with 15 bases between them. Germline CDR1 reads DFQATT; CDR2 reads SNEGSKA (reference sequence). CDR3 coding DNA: TGCAGTGCGCCTAGATCGGACCTGAACACCGGGGAGCTGTTTTTT. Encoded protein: CSAPRSDLNTGELFF.

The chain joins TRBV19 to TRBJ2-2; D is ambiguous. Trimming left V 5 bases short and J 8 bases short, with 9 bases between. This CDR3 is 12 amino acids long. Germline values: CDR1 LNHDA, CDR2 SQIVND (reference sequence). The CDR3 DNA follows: TGTGCCAGTAGTCAAACCGGAGGGGAGCTGTTTTTT. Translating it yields CASSQTGGELFF.

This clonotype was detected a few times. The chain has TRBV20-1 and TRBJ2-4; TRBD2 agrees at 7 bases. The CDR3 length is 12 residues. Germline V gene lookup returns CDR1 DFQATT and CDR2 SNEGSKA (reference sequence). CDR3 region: CSSGLNSNIQYF. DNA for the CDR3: TGCAGCTCGGGACTAAACTCAAACATTCAGTACTTC.

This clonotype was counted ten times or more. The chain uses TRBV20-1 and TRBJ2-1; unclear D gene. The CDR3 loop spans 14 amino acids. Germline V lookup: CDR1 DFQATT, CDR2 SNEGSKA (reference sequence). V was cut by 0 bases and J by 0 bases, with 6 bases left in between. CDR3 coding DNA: TGCAGTGCTAGAGATCTGGGCTCCTACAATGAGCAGTTCTTC. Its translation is CSARDLGSYNEQFF.

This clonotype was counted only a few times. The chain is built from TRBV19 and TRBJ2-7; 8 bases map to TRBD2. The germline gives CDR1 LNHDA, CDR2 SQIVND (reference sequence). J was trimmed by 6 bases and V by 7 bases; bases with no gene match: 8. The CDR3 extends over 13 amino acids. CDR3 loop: CASNSGGDTEQYF. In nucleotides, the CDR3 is TGTGCCAGTAACTCCGGGGGGGACACCGAGCAGTACTTC.